This T cell receptor (beta chain) derives from a study of blood T cell repertoires in COVID-19. Study details: Whether acute or convalescent, the COVID-19 samples came from the United States, Italy and Spain.

The V gene end was trimmed by 1 base and the J gene end by 9 bases; junction bases not matched to a gene: 3. CDR3 size: 14 residues. The germline V gene has CDR1 SNHLY and CDR2 FYNNEI. Assay used: immunoSEQ multiplex PCR; TCRdb lists only in-frame clones, some missing. The repertoire holds 65,000 or so clones, with 65% to 85% as singletons. Cohorts were determined from participant-reported clinical history. Those designated as exposed participants met a COVID-19 case within 2 weeks before study entry. The chain joins TRBV2 to TRBJ2-1; 10 bases are shared with TRBD2. The origin of this receptor is an older woman who had been exposed to COVID-19. The sequencing sample was made of PBMCs or T cells enriched from blood (not recorded which). CDR3 in amino acids: CASSEGLAGVEQFF. As DNA, the CDR3 is TGTGCCAGCAGTGAAGGTCTAGCGGGAGTTGAGCAGTTCTTC.